The 3 T cell receptor beta chains given below trace back to one sample, sequenced in a study of PD-L1 blockade in urothelial cancer. Sequencing used immunoSEQ multiplex PCR; TCRdb keeps in-frame clones, though not all of them. The data hold fewer than 35,000 clones, with around 85% observed a single time. The material sequenced was PBMCs, taken around atezolizumab (anti-PD-L1) treatment. Every receptor here comes from a man between 45 and 60 years old with urothelial cancer.

The rearrangement joins TRBV7-8 to TRBJ2-7; tentative D call: TRBD1 (5 bases). Trimming pared 2 bases from V and 7 bases from J, leaving 24 bases between. From germline, CDR1 is SGHVS and CDR2 FQNEAQ. The CDR3 totals 17 residues. DNA for the CDR3: TGTGCCAGCAGCTTACCCACAGGCGATCAATTGCTAAGAGAGCAGTACTTC. Protein sequence: CASSLPTGDQLLREQYF. Complete variable domain (other parts from reference TRBV7-8 and TRBJ2-7): GAGVSQSPRYKVAKRGQDVALRCDPISGHVSLFWYQQALGQGPEFLTYFQNEAQLDKSGLPSDRFFAERPEGSVSTLKIQRTQQEDSAVYLCASSLPTGDQLLREQYFGPGTRLTVT.

V is TRBV7-2 and J is TRBJ2-3; a possible D gene is TRBD2 (6 bases). The CDR3 consists of 17 residues. V was clipped by 0 bases and J by 0 bases, with 13 bases between them. The germline CDR1 and CDR2 sequences are SGHTA and FQGNSA. The CDR3 DNA is TGTGCCAGCAGCTTAGCGAGGGCACTAGCCAGCACAGATACGCAGTATTTT. This sequence encodes CASSLARALASTDTQYF.

The chain employs TRBV9 and TRBJ1-3; D remains unclear. CDR1 and CDR2 from the germline V gene are SGDLS and YYNGEE. This CDR3 is 15 amino acids long. V gave up 6 bases and J gave up 0 bases, with 13 bases separating them. The CDR3 is CASTSEENSGNTIYF. CDR3 nucleotides: TGTGCCAGCACATCAGAGGAAAACTCTGGAAACACCATATATTTT. The full variable domain, completed using reference TRBV9 and TRBJ1-3, is DSGVTQTPKHLITATGQRVTLRCSPRSGDLSVYWYQQSLDQGLQFLIQYYNGEERAKGNILERFSAQQFPDLHSELNLSSLELGDSALYFCASTSEENSGNTIYFGEGSWLTVV.